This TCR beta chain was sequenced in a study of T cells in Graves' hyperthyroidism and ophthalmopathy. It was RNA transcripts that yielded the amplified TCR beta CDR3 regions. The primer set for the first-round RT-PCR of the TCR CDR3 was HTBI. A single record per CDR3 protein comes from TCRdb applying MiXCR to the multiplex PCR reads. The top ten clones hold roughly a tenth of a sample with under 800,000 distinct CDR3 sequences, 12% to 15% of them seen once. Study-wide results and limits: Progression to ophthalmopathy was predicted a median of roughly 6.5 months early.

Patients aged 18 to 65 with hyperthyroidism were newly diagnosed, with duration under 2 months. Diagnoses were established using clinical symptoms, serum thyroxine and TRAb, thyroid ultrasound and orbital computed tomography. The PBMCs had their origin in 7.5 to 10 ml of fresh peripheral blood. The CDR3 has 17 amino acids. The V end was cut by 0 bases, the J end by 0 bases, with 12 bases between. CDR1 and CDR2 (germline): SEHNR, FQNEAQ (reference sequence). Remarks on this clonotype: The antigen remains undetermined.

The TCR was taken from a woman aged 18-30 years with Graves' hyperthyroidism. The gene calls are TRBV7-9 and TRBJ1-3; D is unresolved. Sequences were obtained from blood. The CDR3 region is CASSLASRTYSGNTIYF. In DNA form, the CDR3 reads TGTGCCAGCAGCTTAGCGTCCAGGACCTACTCTGGAAACACCATATATTTT.